This is a list of T cell receptor beta chains from one sample in a study of cytomegalovirus exposure and HLA in healthy donors. This table comes from immunoSEQ multiplex PCR, and its TCRdb copy is limited to in-frame clones, with some not included. The sample lists about 120,000 clones; more than 70% were seen once. What was sequenced was PBMCs. The receptors were gathered from a man in his thirties or forties in good health and CMV-seronegative. Each CDR3 is given with its conserved first and last residue. Each record gives: clone size, J gene, D gene, V gene, CDR3 DNA, CDR3 protein. The D gene is left open where the match is weak. Clone sizes are given selectively: once, few, many, or a class where the clone is expanded.

clone_size: -
j_call: TRBJ2-7
d_call: -
v_call: TRBV6-4
cdr3_nt: TGTGCCAGCAGTGCGGACACCAGCTCCTACGAGCAGTACTTC
cdr3_aa: CASSADTSSYEQYF

clone_size: -
j_call: TRBJ1-2
d_call: -
v_call: TRBV9
cdr3_nt: TGTGCCAGCAGCGTAGCTCAGGGTAACTATGGCTACACCTTC
cdr3_aa: CASSVAQGNYGYTF

clone_size: -
j_call: TRBJ2-3
d_call: -
v_call: TRBV7-9
cdr3_nt: TGTGCCAGCGGACAATCAGATACGCAGTATTTT
cdr3_aa: CASGQSDTQYF

clone_size: -
j_call: TRBJ1-1
d_call: TRBD1
v_call: TRBV5-1
cdr3_nt: TGCGCCAGCAGCAGCGGGACAGGGGAACTTGAAGCTTTCTTT
cdr3_aa: CASSSGTGELEAFF

clone_size: -
j_call: TRBJ1-5
d_call: TRBD1
v_call: TRBV19
cdr3_nt: TGTGCCAGTAGTTCCGGGACAGGTTTTAATCAGCCCCAGCATTTT
cdr3_aa: CASSSGTGFNQPQHF

clone_size: -
j_call: TRBJ2-1
d_call: -
v_call: TRBV11-2
cdr3_nt: TGTGCCAGCAGCGGGAGGGGGGGCTCCTACAATGAGCAGTTCTTC
cdr3_aa: CASSGRGGSYNEQFF

clone_size: few
j_call: TRBJ1-2
d_call: -
v_call: TRBV28
cdr3_nt: TGTGCCAGCAGTCCGCCCGGCAGGGCTGGCTACACCTTC
cdr3_aa: CASSPPGRAGYTF

clone_size: -
j_call: TRBJ2-2
d_call: -
v_call: TRBV9
cdr3_nt: TGTGCCAGCAGCGTAGCCCCGGGGACTCCTAACACCGGGGGGCTGTTTTTT
cdr3_aa: CASSVAPGTPNTGGLFF

clone_size: -
j_call: TRBJ2-1
d_call: -
v_call: TRBV6-6
cdr3_nt: TGTGCCAGCAGTCCCCGAGCGGTGAGCTCCTACAATGAGCAGTTCTTC
cdr3_aa: CASSPRAVSSYNEQFF

clone_size: -
j_call: TRBJ2-2
d_call: -
v_call: TRBV5-6
cdr3_nt: TGTGCCAGCAGCTTGGGGCCGGGGGCCGGGGAGCTGTTTTTT
cdr3_aa: CASSLGPGAGELFF

clone_size: -
j_call: TRBJ2-1
d_call: -
v_call: TRBV7-8
cdr3_nt: TGTGCCAGCAGCTTAAGGGACAAGTTAAACAATGAGCAGTTCTTC
cdr3_aa: CASSLRDKLNNEQFF

clone_size: -
j_call: TRBJ1-5
d_call: -
v_call: TRBV6-6
cdr3_nt: TGTGCCAGCAGTTACTTTGGACAGAGTAGCAATCAGCCCCAGCATTTT
cdr3_aa: CASSYFGQSSNQPQHF

clone_size: -
j_call: TRBJ2-2
d_call: TRBD2
v_call: TRBV19
cdr3_nt: TGTGCCAGTAGTATTGGAGCGGGGGGGCATAACACCGGGGAGCTGTTTTTT
cdr3_aa: CASSIGAGGHNTGELFF

clone_size: -
j_call: TRBJ2-5
d_call: -
v_call: TRBV5-4
cdr3_nt: TGTGCCAGCAGCCAAGATACCATTGCGGGAAACCAAGAGACCCAGTACTTC
cdr3_aa: CASSQDTIAGNQETQYF

clone_size: -
j_call: TRBJ1-1
d_call: -
v_call: TRBV6-1
cdr3_nt: TGTGCCAGCAGTCCTCACCGACAGGTTAACACTGAAGCTTTCTTT
cdr3_aa: CASSPHRQVNTEAFF

clone_size: -
j_call: TRBJ2-7
d_call: -
v_call: TRBV10-3
cdr3_nt: TGTGCCATCAGCAATACGGGGGAGCTCTACGAGCAGTACTTC
cdr3_aa: CAISNTGELYEQYF

clone_size: -
j_call: TRBJ2-2
d_call: -
v_call: TRBV18
cdr3_nt: TGTGCCAGCTCACCACCGAACCCAGGGAACACCGGGGAGCTGTTTTTT
cdr3_aa: CASSPPNPGNTGELFF

clone_size: -
j_call: TRBJ1-6
d_call: TRBD1
v_call: TRBV9
cdr3_nt: TGTGCCAGCAGCGGGGGACAGGTAGACCACTATAATTCACCCCTCCACTTT
cdr3_aa: CASSGGQVDHYNSPLHF

clone_size: once
j_call: TRBJ2-1
d_call: TRBD2
v_call: TRBV7-2
cdr3_nt: TGTGCCAGCAGCTCACGGGGGGGTAGACATGAGCAGTTCTTC
cdr3_aa: CASSSRGGRHEQFF

clone_size: -
j_call: TRBJ2-5
d_call: -
v_call: TRBV4-1
cdr3_nt: TGCGCCAGCAGCCAAGTAGTAAGTTATCCCTTTATGGAGACCCAGTACTTC
cdr3_aa: CASSQVVSYPFMETQYF

clone_size: -
j_call: TRBJ1-4
d_call: -
v_call: TRBV13
cdr3_nt: TGTGCCAGCAGCCTTACTCTTTCCCCTGAAAAACTGTTTTTT
cdr3_aa: CASSLTLSPEKLFF

clone_size: -
j_call: TRBJ1-4
d_call: -
v_call: TRBV5-4
cdr3_nt: TGTGCCACCGGGGTGGGAGCAACTAATGAAAAACTGTTTTTT
cdr3_aa: CATGVGATNEKLFF

clone_size: few
j_call: TRBJ1-2
d_call: -
v_call: TRBV4-1
cdr3_nt: TGCGCCAGCAGCCCCACGAGGGGGGGCGCCTCGTATGGCTACACCTTC
cdr3_aa: CASSPTRGGASYGYTF

clone_size: -
j_call: TRBJ2-7
d_call: TRBD2
v_call: TRBV7-8
cdr3_nt: TGTGCCAGCAGCTTAGCGCTAATGACTAGCGGGTTCTACGAGCAGTACTTC
cdr3_aa: CASSLALMTSGFYEQYF

clone_size: few
j_call: TRBJ2-1
d_call: -
v_call: TRBV5-6
cdr3_nt: TGTGCCAGCAGCAGGGGGTCTGTCTACAATGAGCAGTTCTTC
cdr3_aa: CASSRGSVYNEQFF

clone_size: -
j_call: TRBJ2-5
d_call: -
v_call: TRBV28
cdr3_nt: TGTGCCAGCAGCTTACTAGGTCTCCAAGAGACCCAGTACTTC
cdr3_aa: CASSLLGLQETQYF

clone_size: -
j_call: TRBJ2-1
d_call: TRBD2
v_call: TRBV2
cdr3_nt: TGTGCCAGCAGTGATCTAGCGGGCGGATCGGGTGAGCAGTTCTTC
cdr3_aa: CASSDLAGGSGEQFF

clone_size: -
j_call: TRBJ1-5
d_call: -
v_call: TRBV5-6
cdr3_nt: TGTGCCAGCAGCCGCAGGGGACGCAATCAGCCCCAGCATTTT
cdr3_aa: CASSRRGRNQPQHF

clone_size: few
j_call: TRBJ2-2
d_call: -
v_call: TRBV7-2
cdr3_nt: TGTGCCAGCAGCTTAGCGGGGCTCTCCGGGGAGCTGTTTTTT
cdr3_aa: CASSLAGLSGELFF

clone_size: few
j_call: TRBJ2-1
d_call: TRBD1
v_call: TRBV27
cdr3_nt: TGTGCCAGCAGTTTGGCCGGGACAGCACCCTTGTACAATGAGCAGTTCTTC
cdr3_aa: CASSLAGTAPLYNEQFF

clone_size: -
j_call: TRBJ1-4
d_call: TRBD1
v_call: TRBV6-6
cdr3_nt: TGTGCCAGCAGGACCGGGACAGGAGCTGAAAAACTGTTTTTT
cdr3_aa: CASRTGTGAEKLFF

clone_size: -
j_call: TRBJ1-4
d_call: -
v_call: TRBV28
cdr3_nt: TGTGCCAGCAGCCTACTTGCAACTAATGAAAAACTGTTTTTT
cdr3_aa: CASSLLATNEKLFF

clone_size: -
j_call: TRBJ2-1
d_call: TRBD2
v_call: TRBV5-1
cdr3_nt: TGCGCCAGCAGCTTGGACCCGGCGGGGGACTACAATGAGCAGTTCTTC
cdr3_aa: CASSLDPAGDYNEQFF

clone_size: -
j_call: TRBJ2-3
d_call: TRBD1
v_call: TRBV7-8
cdr3_nt: TGTGCCAGCTCACAGGGGACAGATACGCAGTATTTT
cdr3_aa: CASSQGTDTQYF

clone_size: -
j_call: TRBJ2-1
d_call: -
v_call: TRBV7-9
cdr3_nt: TGTTCCAGCAGCTTAAACAGCGGCATTCAGCAGTTCTTC
cdr3_aa: CSSSLNSGIQQFF

clone_size: few
j_call: TRBJ2-5
d_call: -
v_call: TRBV5-1
cdr3_nt: TGCGCCAGCAGCTTGGAGAGCGGGACAAGGGAGACCCAGTACTTC
cdr3_aa: CASSLESGTRETQYF

clone_size: -
j_call: TRBJ2-7
d_call: -
v_call: TRBV9
cdr3_nt: TGTGCCAGCAGCGAGAGGATTACAGGACCCTACGAGCAGTACTTC
cdr3_aa: CASSERITGPYEQYF

clone_size: -
j_call: TRBJ2-7
d_call: -
v_call: TRBV10-3
cdr3_nt: TGTGCCATCAGTGTCGCCCCTCAAGGGGCAGTTACCTACGAGCAGTACTTC
cdr3_aa: CAISVAPQGAVTYEQYF

clone_size: -
j_call: TRBJ1-1
d_call: -
v_call: TRBV7-3
cdr3_nt: TGTGCCAGTGGACAGTTCATGAACACTGAAGCTTTCTTT
cdr3_aa: CASGQFMNTEAFF

clone_size: once
j_call: TRBJ2-4
d_call: TRBD2
v_call: TRBV9
cdr3_nt: TGTGCCAGCAGCCTTTTAGCGGGGGGCCATGGGGACATTCAGTACTTC
cdr3_aa: CASSLLAGGHGDIQYF

clone_size: -
j_call: TRBJ2-1
d_call: -
v_call: TRBV30
cdr3_nt: TGTGCCTGGAGTCCTTACAATGAGCAGTTCTTC
cdr3_aa: CAWSPYNEQFF

clone_size: few
j_call: TRBJ2-7
d_call: TRBD2
v_call: TRBV9
cdr3_nt: TGTGCCAGCAGCGTAGGCGGGGGGGCTCTTTACGAGCAGTACTTC
cdr3_aa: CASSVGGGALYEQYF

clone_size: -
j_call: TRBJ1-5
d_call: -
v_call: TRBV19
cdr3_nt: TGTGCCAGTAGTCCAGGACAGAGCAATCAGCCCCAGCATTTT
cdr3_aa: CASSPGQSNQPQHF

clone_size: -
j_call: TRBJ2-7
d_call: TRBD2
v_call: TRBV7-9
cdr3_nt: TGTGCCAGCAGGACGACTAGCGGGGGACCCCTTCTCTACGAGCAGTACTTC
cdr3_aa: CASRTTSGGPLLYEQYF

clone_size: -
j_call: TRBJ2-5
d_call: -
v_call: TRBV4-1
cdr3_nt: TGCGCCAGCAGCCTCGAGGCTAGGTCTCAAGAGACCCAGTACTTC
cdr3_aa: CASSLEARSQETQYF

clone_size: -
j_call: TRBJ1-1
d_call: -
v_call: TRBV7-9
cdr3_nt: TGTGCCAGCAGCTTCAGGGTACCCGAGGAGAACACTGAAGCTTTCTTT
cdr3_aa: CASSFRVPEENTEAFF

clone_size: -
j_call: TRBJ1-4
d_call: TRBD1
v_call: TRBV13
cdr3_nt: TGTGCCAGCAGCACCGGACAGGGGGGAGATGAAAAACTGTTTTTT
cdr3_aa: CASSTGQGGDEKLFF

clone_size: -
j_call: TRBJ1-2
d_call: TRBD1
v_call: TRBV19
cdr3_nt: TGTGCCAGTAGTGGCATGACAGGGGCGACCTTC
cdr3_aa: CASSGMTGATF